What follows is one T cell receptor beta chain and its context. The V and J ends lost 3 bases and 7 bases respectively, with 10 bases between them. Per the germline V gene, CDR1 is SGHTA and CDR2 is FQGNSA. The CDR3 consists of 13 residues. This sample is part of a study of blood T cell repertoires in COVID-19. About the research overall: Italy, Spain and the United States were the sources of the convalescent and acute COVID-19 samples.

This table comes from immunoSEQ multiplex PCR, and its TCRdb copy is limited to in-frame clones, with some not included. The data show about 270,000 clones, more than 75% seen once. The age range of participants was about 18 to 89 years, with residence in some 25 US areas. Grouping used clinical history reported by participants in a survey and questionnaire. Recovered participants had two consecutive negative NP/OP PCR tests, healthcare professional clearance, or symptom resolution. This clonotype originated in a woman aged 18 to 35 who had recovered from COVID-19. The sample comprised PBMCs or T cells enriched from blood (not recorded which). This rearrangement joins TRBV7-2 to TRBJ1-5; D may be TRBD1 (5 bases). CDR3 protein: CASSFGGFQPQHF. The CDR3 region has the DNA TGTGCCAGCAGCTTCGGGGGGTTCCAGCCCCAGCATTTT.